This TCR beta chain was captured by sequencing in a study of cytomegalovirus exposure and HLA in healthy donors. Regarding the study as a whole: TCR beta sequences reportedly predicted most subjects' HLA-A and HLA-B alleles accurately. The classifier reportedly diagnosed cytomegalovirus status with high specificity and sensitivity. In vitro testing confirmed a few CMV-associated chains as specific for CMV antigens.

Unrecorded immune exposures were likely, despite nominal health at sampling. Turning to this clone: Antigen unknown.

Per the germline V gene, CDR1 is SGHAT and CDR2 is FQNNGV. V shed 5 bases and J 5 bases; nucleotides not matched to a gene: 6. The CDR3 runs to 14 residues. PCR amplification relied on 60 Vbeta primers (plus 13 Jbeta primers). This table comes from immunoSEQ multiplex PCR, and its TCRdb copy is limited to in-frame clones, with some not included. Of roughly 180,000 clones listed, 75% to 90% are singletons. The sequenced sample consisted of PBMCs. The genes are TRBV11-2 and TRBJ2-1; TRBD2 agrees at 7 bases. The sequence was obtained from a girl aged 10-17 years in good health and CMV-seropositive. The CDR3 DNA follows: TGTGCCAGCAGCCCAGGGACTACAGACAATGAGCAGTTCTTC. Protein: CASSPGTTDNEQFF.